This T cell receptor (beta chain) is from a study of T cell responses to AZD1222 COVID-19 vaccine. V dropped 0 bases and J dropped 2 bases, with 10 bases sitting between them. The CDR3 is 15 amino acids. CDR1 is PRHDT and CDR2 is FYEKMQ in the germline V gene (reference sequence). Profiled with immunoSEQ multiplex PCR; TCRdb holds only in-frame clones, not every one. The sample shows roughly 86,000 clones, around 85% of them seen only once. The source material was peripheral blood, sampled 28 days after the second AZD1222 dose. The sequence derives from an adult who received the AZD1222 COVID-19 vaccine. V is TRBV13 and J is TRBJ2-5; D remains unclear. CDR3 sequence reads: CASSLGVSRQETQYF. CDR3 sequence (DNA): TGTGCCAGCAGCTTAGGTGTGTCCCGGCAAGAGACCCAGTACTTC.